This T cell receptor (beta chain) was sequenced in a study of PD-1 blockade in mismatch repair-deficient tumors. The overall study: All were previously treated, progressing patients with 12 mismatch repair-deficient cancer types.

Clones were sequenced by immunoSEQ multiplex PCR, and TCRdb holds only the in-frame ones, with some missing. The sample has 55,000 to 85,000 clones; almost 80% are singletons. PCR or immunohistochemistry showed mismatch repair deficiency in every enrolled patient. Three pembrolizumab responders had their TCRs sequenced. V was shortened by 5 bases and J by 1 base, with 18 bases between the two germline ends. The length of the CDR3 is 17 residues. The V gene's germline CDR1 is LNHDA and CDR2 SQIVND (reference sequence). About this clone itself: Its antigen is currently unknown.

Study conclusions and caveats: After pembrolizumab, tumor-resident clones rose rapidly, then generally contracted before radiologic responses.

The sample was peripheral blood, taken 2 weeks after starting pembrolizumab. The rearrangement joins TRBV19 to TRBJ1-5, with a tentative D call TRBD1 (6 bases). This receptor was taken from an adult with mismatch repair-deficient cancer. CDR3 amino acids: CASSLVGGARSNQPQHF. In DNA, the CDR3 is TGTGCCAGTAGTTTAGTCGGGGGGGCAAGGAGCAATCAGCCCCAGCATTTT.